This T cell receptor beta chain derives from a study of cytomegalovirus exposure and HLA in healthy donors. General observations from the study: Certain indistinguishable V segments, among them TRBV6-2 and TRBV6-3, were excluded. The study recorded fewer than 200 TCR beta chains that were cytomegalovirus-associated. A later analysis revealed that TCR association rates differed between HLA loci, peaking at DRB1 and bottoming out at HLA-C.

PCR used 60 Vbeta primers and 13 Jbeta primers. The table came from immunoSEQ multiplex PCR; TCRdb's copy has only in-frame clones and leaves some out. This sample carries 85,000 to 110,000 clones, around three quarters of them seen once, and the ten largest clones take over 4%. In regard to this clone: Antigen: not known.

Germline values: CDR1 MGHRA, CDR2 YSYEKL. Trimming stripped 1 base from V and 2 bases from J, with 11 bases between. The CDR3 length is 15 residues. The genes are TRBV4-1 and TRBJ1-2; D is perhaps TRBD1 (5 bases). This sequence originates from a man in his fifties in good health and CMV-seropositive. The specimen was PBMCs. CDR3 protein: CASSQAMGQNYGYTF. The CDR3 nucleotides read TGCGCCAGCAGCCAAGCTATGGGGCAGAACTATGGCTACACCTTC.